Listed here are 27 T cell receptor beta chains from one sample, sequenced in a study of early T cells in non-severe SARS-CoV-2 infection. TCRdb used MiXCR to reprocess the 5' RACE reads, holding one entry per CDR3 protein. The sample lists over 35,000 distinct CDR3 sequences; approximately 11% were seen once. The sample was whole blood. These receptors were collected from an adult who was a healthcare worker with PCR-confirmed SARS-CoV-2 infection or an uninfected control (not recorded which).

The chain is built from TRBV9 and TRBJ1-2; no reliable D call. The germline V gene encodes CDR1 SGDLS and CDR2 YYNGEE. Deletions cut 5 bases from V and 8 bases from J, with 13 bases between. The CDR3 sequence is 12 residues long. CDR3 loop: CASRPSAGGYTF. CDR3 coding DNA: TGTGCCAGCAGGCCCTCTGCCGGCGGCTACACCTTC.

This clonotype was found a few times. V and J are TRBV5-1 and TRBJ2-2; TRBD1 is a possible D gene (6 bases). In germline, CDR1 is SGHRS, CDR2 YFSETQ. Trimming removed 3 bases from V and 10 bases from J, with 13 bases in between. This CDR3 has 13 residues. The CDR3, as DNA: TGCGCCAGCAGCTCCACAGGGATAGCGGAGCTGTTTTTT. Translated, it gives CASSSTGIAELFF.

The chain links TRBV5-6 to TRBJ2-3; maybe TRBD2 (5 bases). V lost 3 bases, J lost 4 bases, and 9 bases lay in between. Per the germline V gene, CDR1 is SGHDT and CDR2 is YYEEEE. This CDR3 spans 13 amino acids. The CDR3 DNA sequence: TGTGCCAGCAGCTCACTAGACGCAGATACGCAGTATTTT. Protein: CASSSLDADTQYF.

The DNA for the CDR3 is TGTGCCAGCAGCGGGAGGGGGGCCGAGAGTTCACCCCTCCACTTT. Translating gives CASSGRGAESSPLHF. V usage is TRBV9 and J usage is TRBJ1-6, with D possibly being TRBD1 (6 bases). Germline CDR1 SGDLS, CDR2 YYNGEE. With 3 bases removed from V and 9 bases from J, the gap between germline ends came to 16 bases. The CDR3 consists of 15 residues.

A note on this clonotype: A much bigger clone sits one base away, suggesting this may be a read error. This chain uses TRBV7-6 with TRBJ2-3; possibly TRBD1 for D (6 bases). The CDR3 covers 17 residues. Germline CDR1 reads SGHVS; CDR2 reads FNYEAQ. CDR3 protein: CANSLVFKDRRTDTQYF. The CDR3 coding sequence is TGTGCCAACAGCCTCGTGTTCAAGGACAGACGCACAGATACGCAGTATTTT.

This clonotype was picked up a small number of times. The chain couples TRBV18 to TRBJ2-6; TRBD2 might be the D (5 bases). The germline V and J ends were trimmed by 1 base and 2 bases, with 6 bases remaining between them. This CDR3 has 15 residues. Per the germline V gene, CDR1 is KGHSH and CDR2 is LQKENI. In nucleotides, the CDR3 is TGTGCCAGCTCACCACAGGAGGCTGGGGCCAACGTCCTGACTTTC. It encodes CASSPQEAGANVLTF.

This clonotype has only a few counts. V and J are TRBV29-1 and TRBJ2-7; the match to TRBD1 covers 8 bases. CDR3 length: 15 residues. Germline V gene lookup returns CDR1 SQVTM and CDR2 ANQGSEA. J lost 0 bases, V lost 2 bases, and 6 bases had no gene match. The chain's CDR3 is CSVENDRGGSYEQYF. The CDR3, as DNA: TGCAGCGTTGAAAACGACAGGGGAGGCTCCTACGAGCAGTACTTC.

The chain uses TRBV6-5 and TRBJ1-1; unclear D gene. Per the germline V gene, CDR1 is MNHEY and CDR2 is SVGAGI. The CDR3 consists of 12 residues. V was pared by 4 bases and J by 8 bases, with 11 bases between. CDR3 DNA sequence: TGTGCCAGCAGTTCCACGGTTCCCGAAGCTTTCTTT. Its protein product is CASSSTVPEAFF.

As DNA, the CDR3 is TGTGCCAGCAGTCTGCAGACGCAGGGGCAGTACTTC. This codes for CASSLQTQGQYF. The gene calls are TRBV28 and TRBJ2-7; TRBD1 might be the D (5 bases). The germline V gene has CDR1 MDHEN and CDR2 SYDVKM. Trimming stripped 5 bases from V and 9 bases from J, with 14 bases between. The CDR3 covers 12 residues.

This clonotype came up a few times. CDR3: CAISGTNYNEQFF. The DNA for the CDR3 is TGTGCCATCAGTGGGACAAACTACAATGAGCAGTTCTTC. The chain recombines TRBV10-3 with TRBJ2-1, with D possibly being TRBD1 (5 bases). This CDR3 comprises 13 residues. Germline lookup yields CDR1 ENHRY and CDR2 SYGVKD. The V gene lost 4 bases and the J gene lost 3 bases, with 7 bases spanning the gap.

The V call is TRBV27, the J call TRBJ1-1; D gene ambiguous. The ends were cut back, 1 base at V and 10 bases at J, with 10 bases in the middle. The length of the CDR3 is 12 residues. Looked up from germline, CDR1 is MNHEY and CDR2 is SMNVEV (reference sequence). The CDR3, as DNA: TGTGCCAGCAGTTTATTGGGAGGGCGAGCTTTCTTT. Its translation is CASSLLGGRAFF.

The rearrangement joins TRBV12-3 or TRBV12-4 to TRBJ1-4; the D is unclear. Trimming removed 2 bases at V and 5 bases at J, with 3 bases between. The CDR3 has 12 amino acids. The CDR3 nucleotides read TGTGCCAGCAGTTTACGAAATGAAAAACTGTTTTTT. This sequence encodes CASSLRNEKLFF.

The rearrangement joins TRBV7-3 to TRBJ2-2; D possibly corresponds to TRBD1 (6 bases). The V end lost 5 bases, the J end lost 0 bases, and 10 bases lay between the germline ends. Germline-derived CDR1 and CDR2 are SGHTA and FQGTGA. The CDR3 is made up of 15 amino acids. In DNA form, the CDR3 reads TGTGCCAGCAGCCTTAGACAGGCGAACACCGGGGAGCTGTTTTTT. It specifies CASSLRQANTGELFF.

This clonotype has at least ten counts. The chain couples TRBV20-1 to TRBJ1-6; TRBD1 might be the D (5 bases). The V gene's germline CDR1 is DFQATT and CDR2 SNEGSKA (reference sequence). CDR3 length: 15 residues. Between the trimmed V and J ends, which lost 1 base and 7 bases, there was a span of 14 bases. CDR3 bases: TGCAGTGCTAGAGGGGGAGACAGATGGAATTCACCCCTCCACTTT. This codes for CSARGGDRWNSPLHF.

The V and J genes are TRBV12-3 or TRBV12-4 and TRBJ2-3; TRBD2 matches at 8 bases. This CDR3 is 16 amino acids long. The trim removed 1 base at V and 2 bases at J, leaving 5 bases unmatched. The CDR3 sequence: CASSLEAGGPTDTQYF. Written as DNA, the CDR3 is TGTGCCAGCAGTTTAGAGGCGGGGGGACCCACAGATACGCAGTATTTT.

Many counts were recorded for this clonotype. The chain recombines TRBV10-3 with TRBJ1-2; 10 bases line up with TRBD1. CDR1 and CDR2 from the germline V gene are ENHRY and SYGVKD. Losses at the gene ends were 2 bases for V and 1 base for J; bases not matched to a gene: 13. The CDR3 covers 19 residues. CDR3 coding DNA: TGTGCCATCAGTGAGAGGGGGACAGGGGAAACTAGCCTTAACTATGGCTACACCTTC. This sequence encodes CAISERGTGETSLNYGYTF.

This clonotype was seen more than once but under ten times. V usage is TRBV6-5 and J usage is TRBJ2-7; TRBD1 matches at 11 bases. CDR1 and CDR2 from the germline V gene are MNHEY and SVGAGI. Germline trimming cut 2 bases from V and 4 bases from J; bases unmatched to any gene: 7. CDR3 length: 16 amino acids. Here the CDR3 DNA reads TGTGCCAGCAGTTACCGTGGACAGGGGGCGCAATACGAGCAGTACTTC. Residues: CASSYRGQGAQYEQYF.

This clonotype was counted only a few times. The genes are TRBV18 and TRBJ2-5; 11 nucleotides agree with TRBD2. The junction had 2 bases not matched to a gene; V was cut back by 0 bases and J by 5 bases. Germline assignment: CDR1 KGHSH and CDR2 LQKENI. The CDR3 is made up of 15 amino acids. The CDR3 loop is CASSPPTSGAETQYF. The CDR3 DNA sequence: TGTGCCAGCTCACCACCGACTAGCGGGGCGGAGACCCAGTACTTC.

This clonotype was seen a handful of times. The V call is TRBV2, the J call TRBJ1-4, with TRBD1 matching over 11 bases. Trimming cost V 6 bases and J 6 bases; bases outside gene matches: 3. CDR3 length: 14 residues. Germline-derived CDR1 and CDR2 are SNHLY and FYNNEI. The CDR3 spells CASSAGQGDEKLFF. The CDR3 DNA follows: TGTGCCAGCAGCGCGGGACAGGGGGATGAAAAACTGTTTTTT.

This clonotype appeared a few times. CDR3: CASSLAAGQLTTNEKLFF. Here the CDR3 DNA reads TGTGCCAGCAGCTTAGCGGCGGGACAGCTTACAACTAATGAAAAACTGTTTTTT. V usage is TRBV7-2 and J usage is TRBJ1-4, with 7 bases lining up with TRBD1. CDR1 is SGHTA and CDR2 is FQGNSA in the germline V gene. CDR3 length: 18 amino acids. The trim removed 0 bases at V and 0 bases at J, leaving 7 bases unmatched.

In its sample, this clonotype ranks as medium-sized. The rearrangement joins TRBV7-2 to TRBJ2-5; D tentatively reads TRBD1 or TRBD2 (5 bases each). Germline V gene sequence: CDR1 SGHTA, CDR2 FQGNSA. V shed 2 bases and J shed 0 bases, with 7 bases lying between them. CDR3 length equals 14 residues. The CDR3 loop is CASSLWGNQETQYF. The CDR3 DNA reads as TGTGCCAGCAGCTTATGGGGGAACCAAGAGACCCAGTACTTC. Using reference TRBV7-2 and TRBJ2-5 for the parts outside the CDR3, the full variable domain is GAGVSQSPSNKVTEKGKDVELRCDPISGHTALYWYRQSLGQGLEFLIYFQGNSAPDKSGLPSDRFSAERTGGSVSTLTIQRTQQEDSAVYLCASSLWGNQETQYFGPGTRLLVL.

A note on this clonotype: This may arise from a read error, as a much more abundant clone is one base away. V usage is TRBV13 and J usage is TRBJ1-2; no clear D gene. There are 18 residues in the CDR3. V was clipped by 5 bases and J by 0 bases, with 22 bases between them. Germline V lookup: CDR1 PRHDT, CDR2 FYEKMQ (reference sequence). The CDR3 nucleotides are TGTGCCAGCAGCCAAGATATTTTTCCGTCGGGCGCTAACTATGGCTACACCTTC. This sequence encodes CASSQDIFPSGANYGYTF.

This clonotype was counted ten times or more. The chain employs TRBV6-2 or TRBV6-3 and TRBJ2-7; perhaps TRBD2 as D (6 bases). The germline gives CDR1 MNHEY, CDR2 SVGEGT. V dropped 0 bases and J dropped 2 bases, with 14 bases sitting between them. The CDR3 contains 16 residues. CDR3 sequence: CASSYSRGPTTYEQYF. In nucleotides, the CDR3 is TGTGCCAGCAGTTACTCGCGGGGCCCGACTACCTACGAGCAGTACTTC.

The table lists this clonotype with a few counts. The CDR3 DNA reads as TGTGCCAGCAGCCCCCGCTCAGGGACGCCCTATGGCTACACCTTC. Its protein is CASSPRSGTPYGYTF. This chain links TRBV11-2 with TRBJ1-2; TRBD1 is a possible D gene (5 bases). Trimming pared 5 bases from V and 4 bases from J, leaving 17 bases between. Germline CDR1 reads SGHAT; CDR2 reads FQNNGV. The CDR3 sequence is 15 residues long.

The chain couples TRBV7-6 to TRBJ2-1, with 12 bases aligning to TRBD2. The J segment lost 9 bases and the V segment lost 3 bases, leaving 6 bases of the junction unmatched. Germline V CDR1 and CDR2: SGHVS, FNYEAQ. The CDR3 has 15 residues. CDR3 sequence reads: CASSLLAGGMVEQFF. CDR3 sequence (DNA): TGTGCCAGCAGCTTGCTAGCGGGGGGGATGGTTGAGCAGTTCTTC.

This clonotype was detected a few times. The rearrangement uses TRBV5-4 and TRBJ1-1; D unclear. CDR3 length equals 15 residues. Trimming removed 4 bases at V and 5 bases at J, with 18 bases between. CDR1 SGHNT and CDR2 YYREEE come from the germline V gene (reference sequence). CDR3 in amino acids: CASSPPKGSMTEAFF. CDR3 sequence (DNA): TGTGCCAGCAGCCCGCCCAAGGGTTCTATGACTGAAGCTTTCTTT.

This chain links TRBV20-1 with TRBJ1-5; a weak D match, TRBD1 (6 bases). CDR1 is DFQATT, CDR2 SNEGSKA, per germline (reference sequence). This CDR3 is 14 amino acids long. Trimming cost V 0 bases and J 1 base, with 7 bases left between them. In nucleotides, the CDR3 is TGCAGTGCTAGAGAACAGGGAAGCAATCAGCCCCAGCATTTT. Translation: CSAREQGSNQPQHF.